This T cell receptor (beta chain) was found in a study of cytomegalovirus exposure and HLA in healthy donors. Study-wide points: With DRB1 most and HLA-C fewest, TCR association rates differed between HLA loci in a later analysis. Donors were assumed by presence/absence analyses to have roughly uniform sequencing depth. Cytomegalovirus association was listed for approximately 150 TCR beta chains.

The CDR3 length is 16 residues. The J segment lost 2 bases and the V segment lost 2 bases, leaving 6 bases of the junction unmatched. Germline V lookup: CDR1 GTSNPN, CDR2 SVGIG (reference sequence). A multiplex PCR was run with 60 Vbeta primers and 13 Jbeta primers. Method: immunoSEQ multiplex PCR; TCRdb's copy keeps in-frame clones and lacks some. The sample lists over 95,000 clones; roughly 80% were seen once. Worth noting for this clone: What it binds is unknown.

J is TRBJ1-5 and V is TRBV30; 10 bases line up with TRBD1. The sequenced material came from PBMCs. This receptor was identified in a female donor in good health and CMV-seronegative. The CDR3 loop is CAWSTGTGVGNQPQHF. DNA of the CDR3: TGTGCCTGGAGTACCGGGACAGGGGTAGGCAATCAGCCCCAGCATTTT.